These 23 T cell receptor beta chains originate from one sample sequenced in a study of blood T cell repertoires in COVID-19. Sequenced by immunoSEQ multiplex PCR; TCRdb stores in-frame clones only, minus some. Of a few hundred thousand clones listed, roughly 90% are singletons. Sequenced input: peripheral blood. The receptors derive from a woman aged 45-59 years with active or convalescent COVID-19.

The CDR3 loop is CASRQFVADEQFF. The CDR3 nucleotides are TGTGCCAGCAGGCAATTTGTAGCGGATGAGCAGTTCTTC. This chain uses TRBV28 with TRBJ2-1; tentative D call: TRBD2 (6 bases). V was pared by 6 bases and J by 8 bases, with 14 bases between. Germline V gene sequence: CDR1 MDHEN, CDR2 SYDVKM. This CDR3 contains 13 residues. Full variable domain (rest looked up from reference TRBV28 and TRBJ2-1): DVKVTQSSRYLVKRTGEKVFLECVQDMDHENMFWYRQDPGLGLRLIYFSYDVKMKEKGDIPEGYSVSREKKERFSLILESASTNQTSMYLCASRQFVADEQFFGPGTRLTVL.

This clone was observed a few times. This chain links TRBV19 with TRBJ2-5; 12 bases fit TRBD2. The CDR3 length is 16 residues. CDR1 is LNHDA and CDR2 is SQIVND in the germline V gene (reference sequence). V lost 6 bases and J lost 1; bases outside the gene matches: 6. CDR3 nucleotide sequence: TGTGCCAGTAGACCCCTAGCGGGGGGGATCCAAGAGACCCAGTACTTC. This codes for CASRPLAGGIQETQYF.

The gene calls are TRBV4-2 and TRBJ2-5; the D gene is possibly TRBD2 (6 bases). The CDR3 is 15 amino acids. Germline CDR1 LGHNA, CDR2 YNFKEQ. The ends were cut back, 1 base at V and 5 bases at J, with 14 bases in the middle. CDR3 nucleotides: TGTGCCAGCAGCCAAGGGAATAGCGGTGGGGAGACCCAGTACTTC. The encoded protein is CASSQGNSGGETQYF.

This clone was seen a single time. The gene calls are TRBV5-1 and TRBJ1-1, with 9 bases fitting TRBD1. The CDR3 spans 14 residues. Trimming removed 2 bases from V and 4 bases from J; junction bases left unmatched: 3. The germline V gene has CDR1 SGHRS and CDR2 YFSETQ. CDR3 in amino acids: CASSLQGAGTEAFF. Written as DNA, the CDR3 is TGCGCCAGCAGCTTACAGGGGGCAGGCACTGAAGCTTTCTTT.

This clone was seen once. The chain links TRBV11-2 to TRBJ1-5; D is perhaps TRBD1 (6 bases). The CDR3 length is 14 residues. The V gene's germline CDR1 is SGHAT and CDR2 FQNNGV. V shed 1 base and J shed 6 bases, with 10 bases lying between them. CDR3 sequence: CASSLAGGSQPQHF. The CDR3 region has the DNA TGTGCCAGCAGCTTAGCGGGGGGCAGTCAGCCCCAGCATTTT.

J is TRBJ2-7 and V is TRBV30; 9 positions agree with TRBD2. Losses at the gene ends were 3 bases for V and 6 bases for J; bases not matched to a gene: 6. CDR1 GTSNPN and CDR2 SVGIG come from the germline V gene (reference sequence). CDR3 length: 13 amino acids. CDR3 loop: CAWSLREGSEQYF. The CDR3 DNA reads TGTGCCTGGAGCCTGCGGGAGGGTTCCGAGCAGTACTTC.

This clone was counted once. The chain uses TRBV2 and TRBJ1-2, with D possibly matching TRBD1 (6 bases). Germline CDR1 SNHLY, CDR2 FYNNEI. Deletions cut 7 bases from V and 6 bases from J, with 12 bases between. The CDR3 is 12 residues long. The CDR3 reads CASTQGADGYTF. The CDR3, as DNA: TGTGCCAGCACACAGGGTGCGGATGGCTACACCTTC.

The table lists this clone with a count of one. The CDR3 loop is CSVSTSSPGNTIYF. CDR3 in DNA: TGCAGCGTTTCCACATCTAGTCCGGGAAACACCATATATTTT. The V call is TRBV29-1, the J call TRBJ1-3, with D hard to call. Per germline, CDR1 SQVTM and CDR2 ANQGSEA. The CDR3 runs to 14 residues. V lost 5 bases, J lost 4 bases, and 15 bases lay in between.

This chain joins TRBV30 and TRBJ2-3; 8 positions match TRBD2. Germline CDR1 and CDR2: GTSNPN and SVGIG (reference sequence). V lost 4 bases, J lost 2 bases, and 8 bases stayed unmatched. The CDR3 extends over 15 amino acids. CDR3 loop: CAWTPIGGVTDTQYF. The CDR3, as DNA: TGTGCCTGGACCCCAATCGGGGGGGTCACAGATACGCAGTATTTT. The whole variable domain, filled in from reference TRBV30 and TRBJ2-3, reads SQTIHQWPATLVQPVGSPLSLECTVEGTSNPNLYWYRQAAGRGLQLLFYSVGIGQISSEVPQNLSASRPQDRQFILSSKKLLLSDSGFYLCAWTPIGGVTDTQYFGPGTRLTVL.

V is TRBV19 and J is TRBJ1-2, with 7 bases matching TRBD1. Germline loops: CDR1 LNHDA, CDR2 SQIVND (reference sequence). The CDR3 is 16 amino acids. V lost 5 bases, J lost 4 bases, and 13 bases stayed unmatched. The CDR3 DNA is TGTGCCAGTAGTCCCCAGGACAGGTCCACTTTCTATGGCTACACCTTC. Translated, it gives CASSPQDRSTFYGYTF.

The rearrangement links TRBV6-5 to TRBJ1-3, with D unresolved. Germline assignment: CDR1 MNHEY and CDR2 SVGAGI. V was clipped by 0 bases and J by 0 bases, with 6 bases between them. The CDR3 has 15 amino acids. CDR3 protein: CASSYSSDSGNTIYF. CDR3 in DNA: TGTGCCAGCAGTTACTCGTCAGACTCTGGAAACACCATATATTTT.

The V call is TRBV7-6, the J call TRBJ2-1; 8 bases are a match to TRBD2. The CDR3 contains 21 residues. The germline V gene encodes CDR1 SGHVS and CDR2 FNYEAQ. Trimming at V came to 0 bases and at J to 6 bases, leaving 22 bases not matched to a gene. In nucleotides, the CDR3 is TGTGCCAGCAGCTTAGCGAGGGTACGATTAACTAGCGGCCCGATTTTCAATGAGCAGTTCTTC. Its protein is CASSLARVRLTSGPIFNEQFF.

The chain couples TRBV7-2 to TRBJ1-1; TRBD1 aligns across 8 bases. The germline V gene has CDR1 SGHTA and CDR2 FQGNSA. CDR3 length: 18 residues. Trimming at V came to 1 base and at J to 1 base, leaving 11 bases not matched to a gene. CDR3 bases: TGTGCCAGCAGCTTAGATTCTGGACAGGGTGTAAAGAACACTGAAGCTTTCTTT. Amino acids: CASSLDSGQGVKNTEAFF.

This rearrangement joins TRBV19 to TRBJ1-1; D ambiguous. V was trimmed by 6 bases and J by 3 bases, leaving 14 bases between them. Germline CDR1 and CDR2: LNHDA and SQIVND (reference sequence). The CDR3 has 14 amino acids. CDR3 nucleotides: TGTGCCAGTAGCTCCCGGAAGAGGGACACTGAAGCTTTCTTT. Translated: CASSSRKRDTEAFF.

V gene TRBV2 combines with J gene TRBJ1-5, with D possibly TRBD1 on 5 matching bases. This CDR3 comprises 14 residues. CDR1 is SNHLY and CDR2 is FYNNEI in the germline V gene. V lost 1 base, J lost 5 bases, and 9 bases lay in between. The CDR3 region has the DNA TGTGCCAGCAGTGAAGTTCAGGGATATCAGCCCCAGCATTTT. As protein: CASSEVQGYQPQHF.

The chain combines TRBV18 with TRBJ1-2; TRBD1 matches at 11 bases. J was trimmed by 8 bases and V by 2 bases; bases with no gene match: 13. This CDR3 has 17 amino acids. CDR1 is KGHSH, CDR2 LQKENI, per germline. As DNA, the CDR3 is TGTGCCAGCTCACCATTGGACAGGGGGCGAACCTTTTACGGCTACACCTTC. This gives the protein CASSPLDRGRTFYGYTF.

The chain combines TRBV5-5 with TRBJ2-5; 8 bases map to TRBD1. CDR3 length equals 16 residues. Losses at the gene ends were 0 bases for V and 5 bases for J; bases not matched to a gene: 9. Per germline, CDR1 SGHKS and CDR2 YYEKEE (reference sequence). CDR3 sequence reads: CASSLVESGGRETQYF. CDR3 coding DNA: TGTGCCAGCAGCTTGGTGGAATCAGGGGGCAGGGAGACCCAGTACTTC.

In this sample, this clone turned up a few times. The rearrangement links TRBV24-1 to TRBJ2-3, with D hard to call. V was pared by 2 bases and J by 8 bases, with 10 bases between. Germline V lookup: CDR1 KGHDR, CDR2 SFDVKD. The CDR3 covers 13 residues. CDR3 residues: CATSDSSSSTQYF. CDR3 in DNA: TGTGCCACCAGTGATTCCTCGAGTAGTACGCAGTATTTT.

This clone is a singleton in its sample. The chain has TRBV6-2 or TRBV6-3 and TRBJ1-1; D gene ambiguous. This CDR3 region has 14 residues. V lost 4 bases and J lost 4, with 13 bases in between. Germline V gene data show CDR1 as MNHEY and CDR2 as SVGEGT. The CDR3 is CASSSFAALTEAFF. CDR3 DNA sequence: TGTGCCAGCAGTTCTTTTGCGGCCCTCACTGAAGCTTTCTTT.

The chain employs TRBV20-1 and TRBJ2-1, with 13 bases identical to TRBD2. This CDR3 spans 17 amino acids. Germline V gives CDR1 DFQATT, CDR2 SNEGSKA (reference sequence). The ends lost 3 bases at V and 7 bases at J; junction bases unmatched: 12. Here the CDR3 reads CSASKGRTSGRRNEQFF. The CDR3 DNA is TGCAGTGCTAGTAAGGGGCGGACTAGCGGGAGAAGGAATGAGCAGTTCTTC.

The CDR3 here is CASSDLAGAQTQYF. DNA of the CDR3: TGTGCCAGCAGCGATCTAGCGGGGGCACAGACCCAGTACTTC. The V gene is TRBV2, the J gene TRBJ2-5; 10 bases match TRBD2. The ends lost 6 bases at V and 6 bases at J; junction bases unmatched: 7. The germline CDR1 and CDR2 sequences are SNHLY and FYNNEI. This CDR3 has 14 amino acids.

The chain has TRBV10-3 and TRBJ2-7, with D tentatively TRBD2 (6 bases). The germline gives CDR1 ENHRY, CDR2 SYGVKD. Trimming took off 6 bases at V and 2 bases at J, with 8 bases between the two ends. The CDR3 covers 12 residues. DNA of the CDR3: TGTGCCATCAGGGGGGGAGCCTACGAGCAGTACTTC. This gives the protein CAIRGGAYEQYF.

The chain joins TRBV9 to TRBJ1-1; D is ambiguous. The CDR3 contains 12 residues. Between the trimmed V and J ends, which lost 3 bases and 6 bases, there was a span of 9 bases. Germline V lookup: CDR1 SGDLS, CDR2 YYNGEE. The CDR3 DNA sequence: TGTGCCAGCAGCGGTAGGAGCCCTGAAGCTTTCTTT. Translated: CASSGRSPEAFF.